The 21 T cell receptor beta chains below come from one sample, sequenced in a study of human T cells and chemical hapten exposure (dated by TCRdb to the early 2020s). The intended sense of this specimen's time point label: patch test 1, 2 weeks after DPC sensitization. The sample's treatment or condition, from its label and the paper: therapeutic diphenylcyclopropenone sensitization with weekly scalp DPC. Library construction relied on RACE. These reads were obtained on a NextSeq 500. TCRdb's own reprocessing of the public reads used fastp at Q25 and MiXCR and kept productive beta chains. Merged by CDR3 protein, the rows form single entries marked with the most common genes and DNA. This sample has about 120,000 distinct CDR3 sequences in its table, and around 10% of those were observed once. 1.1% to 1.5% of the sample rests with the top ten. The starting material was whole blood, obtained in connection with sensitization to the hapten diphenylcyclopropenone (DPC). Source of these receptors: a woman aged 50 to 65 with alopecia areata. Some clones in this sample may be carry-over from other donors' samples.

This chain links TRBV4-1 with TRBJ1-5; a weak D match, TRBD1 (6 bases). The CDR3 is 16 residues long. CDR1 MGHRA and CDR2 YSYEKL come from the germline V gene. V gave up 1 base and J gave up 4 bases, with 14 bases separating them. The CDR3 reads CASSQVPDSTNQPQHF. CDR3 bases: TGCGCCAGCAGCCAAGTCCCGGACAGCACTAATCAGCCCCAGCATTTT.

This clonotype has more than one count but fewer than ten. The CDR3 protein is CSAPDRTVSGNTIYF. In nucleotides, the CDR3 is TGCAGTGCCCCAGATCGGACAGTCTCTGGAAACACCATATATTTT. The J gene is TRBJ1-3, the V gene TRBV20-1; D may be TRBD1 (6 bases). This CDR3 has 15 amino acids. Trimming took 6 bases from V and 0 from J, leaving 15 bases between them. The germline gives CDR1 DFQATT, CDR2 SNEGSKA (reference sequence).

The table lists this clonotype with many counts. This chain joins TRBV10-3 and TRBJ2-7; perhaps TRBD2 as D (6 bases). Trimming stripped 2 bases from V and 7 bases from J, with 15 bases between. The CDR3 loop spans 14 amino acids. Germline CDR1 reads ENHRY; CDR2 reads SYGVKD. CDR3 in DNA: TGTGCCATCAGTGAGCTCCCTTGGAGGGAAGAGCAGTACTTC. Translating it yields CAISELPWREEQYF.

V is TRBV5-6 and J is TRBJ2-1; 10 nucleotides agree with TRBD2. CDR1 is SGHDT and CDR2 is YYEEEE in the germline V gene. The CDR3 loop spans 15 amino acids. V dropped 0 bases and J dropped 4; count of bases not matched to a gene: 1. The CDR3 sequence is CASSLGTSGYNEQFF. The DNA for the CDR3 is TGTGCCAGCAGCTTGGGGACTAGCGGTTACAATGAGCAGTTCTTC.

This clonotype was picked up many times. The chain couples TRBV11-2 to TRBJ1-2; D unclear. The CDR3 is 16 residues long. With 5 bases removed from V and 0 bases from J, the gap between germline ends came to 16 bases. Germline values: CDR1 SGHAT, CDR2 FQNNGV. CDR3 DNA: TGTGCCAGCAGCCAGAGACCCAACCAAGCTAACTATGGCTACACCTTC. It translates to CASSQRPNQANYGYTF. The whole variable domain, filled in from reference TRBV11-2 and TRBJ1-2, reads EAGVAQSPRYKIIEKRQSVAFWCNPISGHATLYWYQQILGQGPKLLIQFQNNGVVDDSQLPKDRFSAERLKGVDSTLKIQPAKLEDSAVYLCASSQRPNQANYGYTFGSGTRLTVV.

The V call is TRBV6-1, the J call TRBJ2-7; D gene uncertain. The CDR3 sequence is 10 residues long. The V gene's germline CDR1 is MNHNS and CDR2 SASEGT. The germline V and J ends were trimmed by 3 bases and 5 bases, with 2 bases remaining between them. The CDR3 region is CASSEDEQYF. CDR3 coding DNA: TGTGCCAGCAGTGAGGACGAGCAGTACTTC.

This chain connects TRBV5-4 to TRBJ2-3; tentatively, D is TRBD1 or TRBD2 (5 bases each). The CDR3 totals 16 residues. The V and J ends lost 4 bases and 3 bases respectively, with 18 bases between them. CDR1 and CDR2 (germline): SGHNT, YYREEE (reference sequence). The CDR3 sequence is CASSTRLSGTTDTQYF. DNA of the CDR3: TGTGCCAGCAGCACCCGACTTTCGGGGACGACAGATACGCAGTATTTT. Complete variable domain (other parts from reference TRBV5-4 and TRBJ2-3): ETGVTQSPTHLIKTRGQQVTLRCSSQSGHNTVSWYQQALGQGPQFIFQYYREEENGRGNFPPRFSGLQFPNYSSELNVNALELDDSALYLCASSTRLSGTTDTQYFGPGTRLTVL.

This clonotype was observed a handful of times. The chain combines TRBV12-3 or TRBV12-4 with TRBJ1-1; D is unresolved. Trimming removed 4 bases at V and 3 bases at J, with 9 bases between. The CDR3 contains 13 residues. The CDR3 DNA is TGTGCCAGCAGTTCTAGGGAGTACACTGAAGCTTTCTTT. Encoded protein: CASSSREYTEAFF.

This clonotype was counted at least ten times. V usage is TRBV5-1 and J usage is TRBJ2-1; TRBD2 matches at 9 bases. J gave up 0 bases and V 0 bases, and 1 base lay outside the gene matches. Germline lookup yields CDR1 SGHRS and CDR2 YFSETQ. The CDR3 totals 16 residues. The CDR3 here is CASSLGLAVSYNEQFF. CDR3 bases: TGCGCCAGCAGCTTGGGACTAGCGGTCTCCTACAATGAGCAGTTCTTC.

This clonotype was seen more than once but under ten times. The chain recombines TRBV11-2 with TRBJ1-1, with D uncertain. The CDR3 contains 17 residues. CDR1 is SGHAT and CDR2 is FQNNGV in the germline V gene. V gave up 3 bases and J gave up 3 bases, with 20 bases separating them. CDR3 protein: CASSFPRGLSEYTEAFF. In DNA form, the CDR3 reads TGTGCCAGCAGCTTCCCCCGAGGCCTGTCCGAGTACACTGAAGCTTTCTTT.

This clonotype has at least ten counts. The chain has TRBV4-2 and TRBJ2-1; D is undetermined. This CDR3 is built from 17 residues. Germline-derived CDR1 and CDR2 are LGHNA and YNFKEQ. V dropped 1 base and J dropped 0 bases, with 13 bases sitting between them. As DNA, the CDR3 is TGTGCCAGCAGCCAAGGGGCCGCCCCGAGCTCCTACAATGAGCAGTTCTTC. Protein product: CASSQGAAPSSYNEQFF.

This clonotype was seen repeatedly, ten times or more. This chain uses TRBV7-9 with TRBJ1-1; D uncertain. The germline gives CDR1 SEHNR, CDR2 FQNEAQ (reference sequence). V shed 6 bases and J shed 4 bases, with 12 bases lying between them. There are 13 residues in the CDR3. The DNA for the CDR3 is TGTGCCAGCAGTCTAGAAGGAGCCACTGAAGCTTTCTTT. It yields the protein CASSLEGATEAFF.

This clonotype turned up a few times. The gene calls are TRBV11-2 and TRBJ2-5; D remains unclear. V was cut by 4 bases and J by 2 bases, with 5 bases left in between. The CDR3 is 12 residues long. CDR1 is SGHAT, CDR2 FQNNGV, per germline. CDR3 sequence (DNA): TGTGCCAGCAGCTACCTTCAAGAGACCCAGTACTTC. Protein sequence: CASSYLQETQYF.

This chain connects TRBV6-1 to TRBJ2-7; 7 bases line up with TRBD1. V lost 6 bases and J lost 0; bases outside the gene matches: 14. From germline, CDR1 is MNHNS and CDR2 SASEGT. This CDR3 region has 17 residues. The CDR3 nucleotides are TGTGCCAGCAGCGCTAAATACAGGGGCGAGAGCTCCTACGAGCAGTACTTC. Translated, it gives CASSAKYRGESSYEQYF.

This clonotype was picked up many times. The chain has TRBV7-2 and TRBJ1-6; 7 bases align to TRBD1. The CDR3 spans 14 residues. The V segment lost 7 bases and the J segment 5 bases; nucleotides outside the gene matches: 5. Germline CDR1 reads SGHTA; CDR2 reads FQGNSA. CDR3 loop: CASTDRAHNSPLHF. In DNA, the CDR3 is TGTGCCAGCACCGACAGGGCCCATAATTCACCCCTCCACTTT.

The J gene is TRBJ2-7, the V gene TRBV5-5; TRBD1 or TRBD2 may be the D gene (5 bases each). CDR3 length: 15 residues. The germline CDR1 and CDR2 sequences are SGHKS and YYEKEE (reference sequence). V dropped 1 base and J dropped 6 bases, with 17 bases sitting between them. Here the CDR3 DNA reads TGTGCCAGCAGCTTGAGGGCAGGGACCTCCACCGAGCAGTACTTC. Amino acid sequence: CASSLRAGTSTEQYF.

In its sample, this clonotype was seen a few times. This sequence joins TRBV24-1 and TRBJ2-1, with 14 bases that match TRBD2. This CDR3 is built from 20 residues. Per germline, CDR1 KGHDR and CDR2 SFDVKD. Trimming at V came to 9 bases and at J to 2 bases, leaving 17 bases not matched to a gene. Written as DNA, the CDR3 is TGTGCCACCGCGGGGGGCCCGACTAGCGGGAGGGTTCGGACCTACAATGAGCAGTTCTTC. This sequence encodes CATAGGPTSGRVRTYNEQFF.

This clonotype has ten or more counts. This sequence joins TRBV7-9 and TRBJ1-2; possibly TRBD1 for D (5 bases). The CDR3 is made up of 15 amino acids. Trimming left V 5 bases short and J 3 bases short, with 16 bases between. Germline V CDR1 and CDR2: SEHNR, FQNEAQ (reference sequence). CDR3 in amino acids: CASSPDTGGHYGYTF. The CDR3 DNA sequence: TGTGCCAGCAGCCCGGACACGGGGGGACACTATGGCTACACCTTC.

V and J are TRBV28 and TRBJ1-5; D is unclear. CDR3 size: 16 residues. Germline values: CDR1 MDHEN, CDR2 SYDVKM. Trimming left V 2 bases short and J 0 bases short, with 11 bases between. DNA of the CDR3: TGTGCCAGCAGTTTAGATGGCGCTTATAGCAATCAGCCCCAGCATTTT. Translated, it gives CASSLDGAYSNQPQHF.

This clonotype was detected ten times or more. The V gene is TRBV20-1, the J gene TRBJ1-4, with TRBD1 matching 8 bases. The CDR3 runs 13 residues. Germline lookup yields CDR1 DFQATT and CDR2 SNEGSKA (reference sequence). J gave up 8 bases and V 5 bases, and 7 bases lay outside the gene matches. The CDR3 spells CSAPSRGQEKLFF. In DNA form, the CDR3 reads TGCAGTGCTCCGAGCAGGGGGCAAGAAAAACTGTTTTTT.

The table lists this clonotype with many counts. Here the CDR3 reads CASSRQRETQYF. Here the CDR3 DNA reads TGTGCCAGCAGCCGTCAGCGGGAGACCCAGTACTTC. The chain recombines TRBV11-2 with TRBJ2-5; TRBD2 is a possible D gene (5 bases). Germline V lookup: CDR1 SGHAT, CDR2 FQNNGV. V lost 5 bases to trimming and J lost 5 bases, with 9 bases between them. CDR3 length: 12 amino acids.